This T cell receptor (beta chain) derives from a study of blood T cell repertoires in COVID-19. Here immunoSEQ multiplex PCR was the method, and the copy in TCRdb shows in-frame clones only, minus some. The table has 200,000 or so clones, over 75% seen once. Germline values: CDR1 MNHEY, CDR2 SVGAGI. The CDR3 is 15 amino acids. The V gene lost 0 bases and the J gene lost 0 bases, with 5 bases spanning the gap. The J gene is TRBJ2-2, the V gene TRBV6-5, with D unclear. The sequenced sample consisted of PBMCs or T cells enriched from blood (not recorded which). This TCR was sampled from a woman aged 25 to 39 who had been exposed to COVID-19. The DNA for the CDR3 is TGTGCCAGCAGTTACTCGTCAGCGAACACCGGGGAGCTGTTTTTT. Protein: CASSYSSANTGELFF.